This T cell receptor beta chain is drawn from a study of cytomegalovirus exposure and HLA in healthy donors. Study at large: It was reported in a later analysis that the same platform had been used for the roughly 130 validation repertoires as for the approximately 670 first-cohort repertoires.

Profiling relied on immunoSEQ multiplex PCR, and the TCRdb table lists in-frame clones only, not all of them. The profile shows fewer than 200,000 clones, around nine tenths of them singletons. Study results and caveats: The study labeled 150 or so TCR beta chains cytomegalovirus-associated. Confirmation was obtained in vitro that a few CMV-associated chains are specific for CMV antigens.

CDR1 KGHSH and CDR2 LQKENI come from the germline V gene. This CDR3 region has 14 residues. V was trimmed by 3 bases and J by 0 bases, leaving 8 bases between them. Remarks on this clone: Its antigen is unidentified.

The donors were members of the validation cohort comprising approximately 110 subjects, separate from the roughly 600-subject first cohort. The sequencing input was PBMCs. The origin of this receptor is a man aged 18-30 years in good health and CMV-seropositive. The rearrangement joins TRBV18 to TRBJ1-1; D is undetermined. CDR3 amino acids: CASSPQNMNTEAFF. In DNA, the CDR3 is TGTGCCAGCTCACCCCAGAACATGAACACTGAAGCTTTCTTT.